These 19 T cell receptor beta chains were all obtained from the same sample, sequenced in a study of blood T cell repertoires in COVID-19. Sequencing was performed with immunoSEQ multiplex PCR; in TCRdb, only in-frame clones are kept and a portion is missing. The data contain 300,000 to 350,000 clones, almost 90% of them singletons. Sequencing was performed on peripheral blood. These receptor sequences come from a woman aged 25-40 years with COVID-19, enrolled during active disease.

The chain couples TRBV30 to TRBJ1-6; a weak D match, TRBD1 (6 bases). The CDR3 runs to 20 residues. From germline, CDR1 is GTSNPN and CDR2 SVGIG (reference sequence). V lost 2 bases to trimming and J lost 0 bases, with 23 bases between them. The CDR3 region is CAWSPRRQSWGLSYNSPLHF. CDR3 bases: TGTGCCTGGAGTCCCCGGCGACAGTCCTGGGGGCTCTCCTATAATTCACCCCTCCACTTT.

This chain links TRBV5-8 with TRBJ2-2, with D unclear. Germline V gives CDR1 SGHTS, CDR2 YDEGEE. V shed 6 bases and J shed 1 base, with 13 bases lying between them. CDR3 size: 15 residues. The CDR3 protein is CASTPTPENTGELFF. In DNA, the CDR3 is TGTGCCAGCACCCCGACTCCGGAGAACACCGGGGAGCTGTTTTTT.

The chain is built from TRBV6-5 and TRBJ1-2; TRBD1 agrees at 7 bases. This CDR3 has 14 residues. The J segment lost 7 bases and the V segment lost 2 bases, leaving 7 bases of the junction unmatched. Germline loops: CDR1 MNHEY, CDR2 SVGAGI. CDR3 protein: CASSYAAGGGGYTF. For the CDR3, the DNA is TGTGCCAGCAGTTACGCGGCAGGGGGAGGTGGCTACACCTTC.

V is TRBV30 and J is TRBJ1-5, with 10 bases aligning to TRBD1. CDR3 length: 14 residues. Germline CDR1 reads GTSNPN; CDR2 reads SVGIG (reference sequence). Trimming cost V 5 bases and J 6 bases; bases outside gene matches: 7. The CDR3 spells CAWSTGGDSQPQHF. CDR3 DNA: TGTGCCTGGTCGACAGGGGGCGATTCTCAGCCCCAGCATTTT.

In DNA, the CDR3 is TGTGCCAGCAGTCCCGCCTCGGTGGGGGGGGAAGGCTACACCTTC. Protein product: CASSPASVGGEGYTF. The chain is built from TRBV9 and TRBJ1-2, with D maybe TRBD1 (5 bases). Deletions cut 5 bases from V and 8 bases from J, with 22 bases between. The CDR3 loop spans 15 amino acids. Germline loops: CDR1 SGDLS, CDR2 YYNGEE. Combining the CDR3 with reference TRBV9 and TRBJ1-2 gives the whole variable domain DSGVTQTPKHLITATGQRVTLRCSPRSGDLSVYWYQQSLDQGLQFLIQYYNGEERAKGNILERFSAQQFPDLHSELNLSSLELGDSALYFCASSPASVGGEGYTFGSGTRLTVV.

This rearrangement joins TRBV28 to TRBJ2-7; tentatively, D is TRBD2 (5 bases). CDR3 length: 15 residues. Germline V gives CDR1 MDHEN, CDR2 SYDVKM. Trimming left V 2 bases short and J 2 bases short, with 13 bases between. In DNA, the CDR3 is TGTGCCAGCAGTTTACGGTCGGGGATTGCCTACGAGCAGTACTTC. Translated: CASSLRSGIAYEQYF.

The CDR3 region is CASSLALASGYEQYF. CDR3 nucleotide sequence: TGTGCCAGCAGCTTGGCACTCGCTTCTGGCTACGAGCAGTACTTC. The chain has TRBV5-6 and TRBJ2-7; no clear D gene. The CDR3 is 15 amino acids. V lost 0 bases to trimming and J lost 3 bases, with 13 bases between them. Per germline, CDR1 SGHDT and CDR2 YYEEEE.

V is TRBV11-2 and J is TRBJ2-5, with D possibly being TRBD2 (5 bases). V gave up 4 bases and J gave up 1 base, with 13 bases separating them. Germline-derived CDR1 and CDR2 are SGHAT and FQNNGV. The CDR3 loop spans 15 amino acids. CDR3 sequence: CASSWTGGPQETQYF. For the CDR3, the DNA is TGTGCCAGCAGCTGGACGGGCGGGCCCCAAGAGACCCAGTACTTC.

The chain has TRBV5-1 and TRBJ2-7; TRBD1 agrees at 8 bases. J was trimmed by 6 bases and V by 2 bases; bases with no gene match: 7. Germline-derived CDR1 and CDR2 are SGHRS and YFSETQ. The CDR3 has 14 amino acids. The CDR3 region has the DNA TGCGCCAGCAGCTTTGCGGGACAGGCCGGCGAGCAGTACTTC. It encodes CASSFAGQAGEQYF.

The V and J genes are TRBV2 and TRBJ2-7; TRBD1 matches 9 bases. With 7 bases clipped from V and 0 bases from J, the junction kept 16 bases outside the gene matches. Per germline, CDR1 SNHLY and CDR2 FYNNEI. This CDR3 region has 18 residues. The CDR3 DNA reads TGTGCCAGCAACCCGCTACAAAACACAGGGGGCACCTCCTACGAGCAGTACTTC. This gives the protein CASNPLQNTGGTSYEQYF.

This chain connects TRBV3-1 (or the pseudogene TRBV3-2) to TRBJ1-1; D is unclear. CDR3 length: 13 residues. Germline V CDR1 and CDR2: LGHDT, YNNKEL (reference sequence). V lost 2 bases, J lost 8 bases, and 12 bases lay in between. CDR3 in amino acids: CASSQRGGHEAFF. The CDR3 coding sequence is TGTGCCAGCAGCCAACGAGGAGGGCACGAAGCTTTCTTT.

This clone showed up just once. The CDR3 DNA is TGTGCCAGCAGCTCGGGGGGCCTCAGTCAGCCCCAGCATTTT. This gives the protein CASSSGGLSQPQHF. The rearrangement uses TRBV5-5 and TRBJ1-5, with D possibly matching TRBD1 (6 bases). Germline CDR1 reads SGHKS; CDR2 reads YYEKEE (reference sequence). V was clipped by 3 bases and J by 6 bases, with 13 bases between them. This CDR3 contains 14 residues.

J is TRBJ2-2 and V is TRBV5-6; TRBD1 matches at 7 bases. V dropped 3 bases and J dropped 0; count of bases not matched to a gene: 8. In germline, CDR1 is SGHDT, CDR2 YYEEEE. This CDR3 contains 17 residues. As DNA, the CDR3 is TGTGCCAGCAGCTCGATACAGGGGATAACGAACACCGGGGAGCTGTTTTTT. Protein sequence: CASSSIQGITNTGELFF.

The chain links TRBV5-1 to TRBJ2-1; 12 nucleotides align to TRBD2. Germline trimming cut 0 bases from V and 8 bases from J; bases unmatched to any gene: 6. CDR1 and CDR2 (germline): SGHRS, YFSETQ. The CDR3 spans 16 residues. The CDR3 sequence: CASSLGLAGAAYEQFF. The CDR3 DNA sequence: TGCGCCAGCAGCTTGGGACTAGCGGGAGCCGCCTATGAGCAGTTCTTC. Supplemented by reference TRBV5-1 and TRBJ2-1, the full variable domain reads KAGVTQTPRYLIKTRGQQVTLSCSPISGHRSVSWYQQTPGQGLQFLFEYFSETQRNKGNFPGRFSGRQFSNSRSEMNVSTLELGDSALYLCASSLGLAGAAYEQFFGPGTRLTVL.

The V and J genes are TRBV3-1 (or the pseudogene TRBV3-2) and TRBJ2-7, with TRBD1 matching over 8 bases. In germline, CDR1 is LGHDT, CDR2 YNNKEL (reference sequence). The J segment lost 1 base and the V segment lost 4 bases, leaving 9 bases of the junction unmatched. The CDR3 contains 16 residues. The CDR3 DNA reads as TGTGCCAGCAGCCCCCGGACAGGGCTCCTTTCCTACGAGCAGTACTTC. It encodes CASSPRTGLLSYEQYF.

This chain connects TRBV28 to TRBJ1-2; TRBD1 matches at 7 bases. The germline V gene encodes CDR1 MDHEN and CDR2 SYDVKM. The trim removed 3 bases at V and 11 bases at J, leaving 18 bases unmatched. This CDR3 is 16 amino acids long. CDR3 amino acids: CASSLVDRTFTLSYTF. The CDR3 coding sequence is TGTGCCAGCAGTTTGGTGGACAGGACTTTTACCCTAAGTTACACCTTC.

Turning to this clone: Other DNA sequences of this sample code for an identical CDR3. The rearrangement joins TRBV7-2 to TRBJ1-1; unclear D gene. The CDR3 extends over 13 amino acids. V lost 1 base and J lost 2, with 5 bases in between. In germline, CDR1 is SGHTA, CDR2 FQGNSA. The CDR3 DNA reads TGTGCCAGCAGCTTAGGCGCTAACACTGAAGCTTTCTTT. It codes for CASSLGANTEAFF.

The V call is TRBV5-5, the J call TRBJ2-7, with D possibly TRBD2 on 5 matching bases. The CDR3 totals 14 residues. Deletions cut 1 base from V and 6 bases from J, with 14 bases between. The germline V gene has CDR1 SGHKS and CDR2 YYEKEE (reference sequence). CDR3 DNA sequence: TGTGCCAGCAGCTTGTTGCGCCTAGCAGGCGAGCAGTACTTC. Translating it yields CASSLLRLAGEQYF.

This clone showed up just once. The V call is TRBV24-1, the J call TRBJ2-7; TRBD2 is a possible D gene (8 bases). The CDR3 has 14 amino acids. CDR1 is KGHDR, CDR2 SFDVKD, per germline. The V end was cut by 9 bases, the J end by 3 bases, with 17 bases between. The CDR3 nucleotides read TGTGCCACCGACAGGGTACTAGCGGACTACGAGCAGTACTTC. This encodes CATDRVLADYEQYF.